This T cell receptor (beta chain) was retrieved from a study of OX40 agonist ivuxolimab in advanced cancers. With regard to the full study: Ivuxolimab was an agonistic, fully human IgG2 monoclonal antibody directed against OX40 (CD134), a costimulatory receptor. Intravenous ivuxolimab was administered to patients every 2 weeks at six dose levels: 0.01, 0.1, 0.3, 1.5, 3 and 10 mg/kg. Of the 50 to 55 dose-escalation patients, hepatocellular carcinoma was present in around 20, melanoma in about 15, renal cell carcinoma in 9 and head and neck cancer in 9. The dose-escalation cohort was roughly 83% male with a mean age of about 60 years, ranging from roughly 20 to 80. Prior anti-PD-1, anti-PD-L1 or anti-CTLA-4 therapy was permitted, and checkpoint inhibitors had been received by roughly 42% of dose-escalation patients. Partial responses occurred in three dose-escalation patients, of whom one had hepatocellular carcinoma and two had cutaneous melanoma. Peripheral TCRbeta sequencing aimed to test whether ivuxolimab altered TCR sequence diversity and caused clonal T-cell expansion. The paper reports the monotherapy dose-escalation portion (N of about 54 patients) of the phase I ivuxolimab trial.

The CDR3 runs 15 amino acids, cysteine and phenylalanine included. CDR3 DNA is the only sequence kept; it has 45 bases, read in frame from the first base. The CDR1 and CDR2 encoded by the germline V gene (reference sequence) are SEHNR and FQNEAQ. Deletion took 3 bases off V and 3 bases off J, with a span of 14 bases between the germline ends. With respect to this clone: Its antigen has not been determined. No much larger clonotype is one base removed from it; base qualities were not supplied.

Genomic DNA was extracted from sorted cells for sequencing of the TCRbeta CDR3 region. The immunoSEQ Assay was used to sequence the TCRbeta CDR3 regions. TCRdb provides this immuneACCESS table in a form limited to in-frame rearrangements. Some clones are lacking; in checked studies, under half of them reflect an unresolved V gene, and why the rest are absent is not known. This sample lists some 130,000 clones; approximately 94% were detected once. Approximately 1% of the sample is in the top ten clones. The trial excluded patients who had a history of autoimmune disease or who were on systemic immunosuppression. In every dose cohort, peripheral blood was drawn for TCR sequencing at baseline, cycle 4 day 1, and cycle 7 day 1. The samples were drawn from a first-in-human, open-label, multicenter phase I dose-escalation trial of ivuxolimab. Adults with locally advanced or metastatic head and neck squamous cell, hepatocellular, melanoma or renal cell carcinoma were enrolled in the trial. Before TCR sequencing, CD4+ T cells and CD8+ T cells from peripheral blood were sorted into separate populations.

What the authors observed across the whole study: After ivuxolimab, CD8+ T cells had more expanded clones than CD4+ T cells on average. Clonal expansion of both CD4+ and CD8+ blood T cells was observed from baseline to week 6 at doses 0.1 to 3.0 mg/kg. Low levels of normalized T-cell clonal expansion were also seen in some nonresponding patients. Partial responders in the 0.1-3.0 mg/kg groups had among the lowest normalized peripheral clonal expansion, especially among CD8+ T cells. The antigen specificity of the clonally expanded peripheral T cells was not determined.

Sequencing was performed on CD4+ or CD8+ T cells sorted from blood, taken in a trial of the OX40 agonist ivuxolimab. This TCR came from an adult with an advanced solid tumor such as melanoma, head and neck, liver or kidney cancer. Recombination joined TRBV7-9 with TRBJ1-2, and the D gene may be TRBD1, 5 bases matching. The CDR3 region has the sequence CASSFGDPTYYGYTF. The DNA sequence is given as TGTGCCAGCAGCTTTGGGGACCCCACCTACTATGGCTACACCTTC.